Following are 23 T cell receptor beta chains from one sample sequenced in a study of blood T cells in healthy people across ages. It was with a sample-barcoded 5' primer and a J-beta primer mix that a second PCR of roughly 7 to 11 cycles was run. In TCRdb, the 5' RACE reads were re-called with MiXCR into one record per CDR3 protein. Seen here are about 640,000 distinct CDR3 sequences, about 54% observed once, and the top ten hold over 30%. The sequenced sample consisted of blood. These receptors came from a man between 60 and 70 years old in good health.

The chain couples TRBV24-1 to TRBJ2-5, with D maybe TRBD2 (7 bases). CDR1 KGHDR and CDR2 SFDVKD come from the germline V gene. Trimming left V 0 bases short and J 2 bases short, with 12 bases between. The CDR3 is 16 residues long. DNA for the CDR3: TGTGCCACCAGTGATTTGGGGCGGGGGCGGCAAGAGACCCAGTACTTC. Protein sequence: CATSDLGRGRQETQYF.

In this sample, this clonotype turned up once. The gene calls are TRBV9 and TRBJ2-1, with 8 bases that match TRBD2. Germline V gene lookup returns CDR1 SGDLS and CDR2 YYNGEE. This CDR3 has 18 residues. The V gene end was trimmed by 4 bases and the J gene end by 8 bases; junction bases not matched to a gene: 20. CDR3: CASSFGQGIGTSLHEQFF. CDR3 in DNA: TGTGCCAGCAGCTTCGGCCAAGGTATCGGGACTAGTTTACATGAGCAGTTCTTC.

This chain connects TRBV29-1 to TRBJ2-5; the match to TRBD1 covers 9 bases. Looked up from germline, CDR1 is SQVTM and CDR2 is ANQGSEA. The CDR3 sequence is 15 residues long. The V segment lost 5 bases and the J segment 5 bases; nucleotides outside the gene matches: 12. The CDR3 loop is CSVITGTGYPETQYF. The CDR3 DNA is TGCAGCGTTATCACCGGGACAGGGTATCCCGAGACCCAGTACTTC.

This chain connects TRBV7-9 to TRBJ2-7; TRBD1 matches at 7 bases. The V gene end was trimmed by 4 bases and the J gene end by 4 bases; junction bases not matched to a gene: 7. The CDR3 contains 14 residues. CDR1 and CDR2 from the germline V gene are SEHNR and FQNEAQ (reference sequence). The CDR3 region has the DNA TGTGCCAGCAGCTCCTATGACAGGGTTTACGAGCAGTACTTC. Its translation: CASSSYDRVYEQYF. Using reference TRBV7-9 and TRBJ2-7 for the parts outside the CDR3, the full variable domain is DTGVSQNPRHKITKRGQNVTFRCDPISEHNRLYWYRQTLGQGPEFLTYFQNEAQLEKSRLLSDRFSAERPKGSFSTLEIQRTEQGDSAMYLCASSSYDRVYEQYFGPGTRLTVT.

The V call is TRBV7-2, the J call TRBJ2-5, with 9 positions matching TRBD1. The tail of the sequence fits TRBJ2-7 better, so the J call may be wrong. CDR1 SGHTA and CDR2 FQGNSA come from the germline V gene. The CDR3 is 16 amino acids. The CDR3 region has the DNA TGTGCCAGCAGCTTCACAGGGGGCGCGATGAAGCACGAGCAGTACTTC. It specifies CASSFTGGAMKHEQYF.

The V gene is TRBV18, the J gene TRBJ1-2; a possible D gene is TRBD1 (5 bases). V was clipped by 3 bases and J by 6 bases, with 14 bases between them. CDR1 and CDR2 (germline): KGHSH, LQKENI. This CDR3 region has 14 residues. The CDR3 spells CASSPWPQGHGYTF. CDR3 bases: TGTGCCAGCTCACCGTGGCCGCAGGGCCATGGCTACACCTTC.

The chain has TRBV10-3 and TRBJ1-5; D gene ambiguous. The CDR3 sequence is 12 residues long. Germline V gene sequence: CDR1 ENHRY, CDR2 SYGVKD. V was shortened by 2 bases and J by 3 bases, with 2 bases between the two germline ends. DNA for the CDR3: TGTGCCATCAGTGAGCCCAATCAGCCCCAGCATTTT. It specifies CAISEPNQPQHF.

The gene calls are TRBV10-2 and TRBJ2-5; 14 nucleotides align to TRBD2. This CDR3 spans 16 amino acids. The germline V gene has CDR1 WSHSY and CDR2 SAAADI. The ends lost 2 bases at V and 4 bases at J; junction bases unmatched: 3. For the CDR3, the DNA is TGCGCCAGCAGTGAGCCCGGACTAGCGGGGGGAGAGACCCAGTACTTC. Residues: CASSEPGLAGGETQYF.

This rearrangement joins TRBV7-2 to TRBJ1-6; D is uncertain. Trimming removed 5 bases from V and 5 bases from J, with 10 bases in between. CDR3 length: 14 amino acids. From germline, CDR1 is SGHTA and CDR2 FQGNSA. The CDR3 coding sequence is TGTGCCAGCAGCGTAGGAGGTGATAATTCACCCCTCCACTTT. This translates into CASSVGGDNSPLHF.

The chain has TRBV7-2 and TRBJ2-3, with 7 nucleotides matching TRBD1. Germline CDR1 reads SGHTA; CDR2 reads FQGNSA. The CDR3 consists of 15 residues. V trimming: 5 bases; J trimming: 1 base; junction bases outside the gene matches: 6. The chain's CDR3 is CASSPLQGGTDTQYF. The CDR3 DNA reads TGTGCCAGCAGCCCTCTCCAGGGGGGCACAGATACGCAGTATTTT.

The table lists this clonotype with a few counts. V is TRBV3-1 and J is TRBJ1-4; D might be TRBD1 (5 bases). The CDR3 is made up of 16 amino acids. V was cut by 0 bases and J by 7 bases, with 15 bases left in between. In germline, CDR1 is LGHDT, CDR2 YNNKEL (reference sequence). CDR3 nucleotide sequence: TGTGCCAGCAGCCAAGATGTGGGGAGGGGTAGTGAAAAACTGTTTTTT. Its protein is CASSQDVGRGSEKLFF.

V gene TRBV25-1 combines with J gene TRBJ2-7; D gene ambiguous. The germline CDR1 and CDR2 sequences are MGHDK and SYGVNS. V gave up 3 bases and J gave up 8 bases, with 14 bases separating them. This CDR3 is built from 13 residues. CDR3 region: CASSEGPSLKQYF. The CDR3 DNA follows: TGTGCCAGCAGTGAGGGCCCTTCCCTCAAGCAGTACTTC.

This chain uses TRBV5-1 with TRBJ2-7, with TRBD1 as a possible D gene (6 bases). This CDR3 comprises 15 residues. V was pared by 0 bases and J by 0 bases, with 10 bases between. The V gene's germline CDR1 is SGHRS and CDR2 YFSETQ. Written as DNA, the CDR3 is TGCGCCAGCAGCTTGGAGGGACAAAGCTCCTACGAGCAGTACTTC. Translated: CASSLEGQSSYEQYF.

The rearrangement joins TRBV11-2 to TRBJ2-5; D is possibly TRBD1 or TRBD2 (5 bases each). Germline V gene lookup returns CDR1 SGHAT and CDR2 FQNNGV. The CDR3 length is 15 residues. V was pared by 2 bases and J by 1 base, with 11 bases between. CDR3 in amino acids: CASSLSPGPQETQYF. In nucleotides, the CDR3 is TGTGCCAGCAGCTTATCACCGGGACCCCAAGAGACCCAGTACTTC.

The chain couples TRBV11-2 to TRBJ2-5; TRBD2 is a possible D gene (7 bases). Germline V gene sequence: CDR1 SGHAT, CDR2 FQNNGV. The V and J ends lost 5 bases and 7 bases respectively, with 20 bases between them. The CDR3 is 15 residues long. This CDR3 reads CASSQQGQRGGTQYF. CDR3 DNA sequence: TGTGCCAGCAGCCAACAGGGCCAGCGGGGTGGGACCCAGTACTTC.

The V call is TRBV7-9, the J call TRBJ2-5; 7 positions match TRBD1. The CDR3 totals 16 residues. Germline V lookup: CDR1 SEHNR, CDR2 FQNEAQ (reference sequence). The V gene end was trimmed by 2 bases and the J gene end by 7 bases; junction bases not matched to a gene: 13. The CDR3 reads CASSLRGTAQKGTQYF. The CDR3 bases are TGTGCCAGCAGCTTAAGGGGGACAGCCCAAAAAGGGACCCAGTACTTC. Variable domain in full (rest from reference TRBV7-9 and TRBJ2-5): DTGVSQNPRHKITKRGQNVTFRCDPISEHNRLYWYRQTLGQGPEFLTYFQNEAQLEKSRLLSDRFSAERPKGSFSTLEIQRTEQGDSAMYLCASSLRGTAQKGTQYFGPGTRLLVL.

This chain uses TRBV29-1 with TRBJ1-4; possibly TRBD1 for D (5 bases). The germline V gene has CDR1 SQVTM and CDR2 ANQGSEA. V was clipped by 6 bases and J by 1 base, with 9 bases between them. CDR3 length equals 13 residues. The CDR3 reads CSVQERTNEKLFF. In DNA form, the CDR3 reads TGCAGCGTACAGGAACGAACTAATGAAAAACTGTTTTTT.

This clonotype has only one observation. This chain links TRBV28 with TRBJ2-7, with 12 bases identical to TRBD2. The CDR3 is 13 amino acids. CDR1 is MDHEN and CDR2 is SYDVKM in the germline V gene. V shed 6 bases and J 9 bases; nucleotides not matched to a gene: 6. CDR3 sequence reads: CASSPPGLAGQYF. The CDR3 DNA follows: TGTGCCAGCAGCCCCCCGGGACTAGCGGGGCAGTACTTC. The whole variable domain, remainder taken from reference TRBV28 and TRBJ2-7, is DVKVTQSSRYLVKRTGEKVFLECVQDMDHENMFWYRQDPGLGLRLIYFSYDVKMKEKGDIPEGYSVSREKKERFSLILESASTNQTSMYLCASSPPGLAGQYFGPGTRLTVT.

The sample holds many counts of this clonotype. V usage is TRBV20-1 and J usage is TRBJ2-3; perhaps TRBD2 as D (6 bases). Germline CDR1 and CDR2: DFQATT and SNEGSKA (reference sequence). This CDR3 comprises 16 residues. With 2 bases removed from V and 0 bases from J, the gap between germline ends came to 15 bases. CDR3 amino acids: CSARPLRAGSTDTQYF. CDR3 DNA sequence: TGCAGTGCTAGACCCCTAAGGGCGGGGAGCACAGATACGCAGTATTTT.

The chain carries TRBV6-4 and TRBJ1-2, with 8 nucleotides matching TRBD1. The germline CDR1 and CDR2 sequences are MRHNA and SNTAGT. The CDR3 is 14 amino acids. Unmatched junction bases numbered 2, after V lost 2 bases and J lost 3 bases. The CDR3 sequence is CASSDPDRDYGYTF. Here the CDR3 DNA reads TGTGCCAGCAGTGACCCGGACAGGGACTATGGCTACACCTTC.

The chain links TRBV4-1 to TRBJ2-1; the D is unclear. Germline V lookup: CDR1 MGHRA, CDR2 YSYEKL. CDR3 size: 15 residues. Trimming took off 5 bases at V and 0 bases at J, with 11 bases between the two ends. The CDR3 reads CASSKPRSSYNEQFF. Written as DNA, the CDR3 is TGCGCCAGCAGCAAACCCCGGAGCTCCTACAATGAGCAGTTCTTC.

This chain uses TRBV18 with TRBJ2-4; no reliable D call. The CDR3 consists of 18 residues. The ends were cut back, 2 bases at V and 0 bases at J, with 17 bases in the middle. Germline CDR1 reads KGHSH; CDR2 reads LQKENI. The CDR3 coding sequence is TGTGCCAGCTCACCAACGTTCGCAACAGCGCTAGCCAAAAACATTCAGTACTTC. It yields the protein CASSPTFATALAKNIQYF.

This clonotype has only one observation. The chain is built from TRBV6-1 and TRBJ1-1; D may be TRBD1 (5 bases). The germline V gene encodes CDR1 MNHNS and CDR2 SASEGT. V was shortened by 1 base and J by 4 bases, with 13 bases between the two germline ends. The CDR3 contains 15 residues. CDR3 bases: TGTGCCAGCAGTGAAGTTGCAGGGTTCAGCACTGAAGCTTTCTTT. Protein product: CASSEVAGFSTEAFF.